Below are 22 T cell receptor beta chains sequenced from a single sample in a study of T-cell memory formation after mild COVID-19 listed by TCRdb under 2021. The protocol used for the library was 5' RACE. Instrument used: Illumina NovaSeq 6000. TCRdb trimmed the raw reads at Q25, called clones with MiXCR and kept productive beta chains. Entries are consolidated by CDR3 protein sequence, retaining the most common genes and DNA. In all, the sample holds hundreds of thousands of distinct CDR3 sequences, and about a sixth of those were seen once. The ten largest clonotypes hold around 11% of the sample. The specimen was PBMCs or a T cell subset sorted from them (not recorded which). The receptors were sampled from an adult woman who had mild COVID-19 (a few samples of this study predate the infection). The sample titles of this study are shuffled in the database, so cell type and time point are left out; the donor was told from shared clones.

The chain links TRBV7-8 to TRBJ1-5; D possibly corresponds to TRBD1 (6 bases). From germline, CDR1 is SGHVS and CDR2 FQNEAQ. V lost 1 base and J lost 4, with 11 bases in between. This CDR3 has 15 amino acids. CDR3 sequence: CASSLDGTQNQPQHF. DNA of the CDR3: TGTGCCAGCAGCTTAGATGGGACACAGAATCAGCCCCAGCATTTT.

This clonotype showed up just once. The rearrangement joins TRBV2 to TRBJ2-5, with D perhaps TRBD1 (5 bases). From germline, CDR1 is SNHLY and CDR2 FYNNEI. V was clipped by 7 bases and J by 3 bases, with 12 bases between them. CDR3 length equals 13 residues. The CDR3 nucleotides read TGTGCCAGCATTCGTGACAGCAAAGAGACCCAGTACTTC. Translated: CASIRDSKETQYF. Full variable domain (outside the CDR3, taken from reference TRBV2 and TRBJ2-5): EPEVTQTPSHQVTQMGQEVILRCVPISNHLYFYWYRQILGQKVEFLVSFYNNEISEKSEIFDDQFSVERPDGSNFTLKIRSTKLEDSAMYFCASIRDSKETQYFGPGTRLLVL.

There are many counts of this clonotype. Here the CDR3 reads CASSIDPLGYEQFF. CDR3 DNA: TGTGCCAGTAGTATAGACCCACTAGGGTATGAGCAGTTCTTC. The rearrangement joins TRBV19 to TRBJ2-1, with D maybe TRBD2 (5 bases). V dropped 0 bases and J dropped 8 bases, with 11 bases sitting between them. The CDR3 contains 14 residues. CDR1 is LNHDA, CDR2 SQIVND, per germline (reference sequence).

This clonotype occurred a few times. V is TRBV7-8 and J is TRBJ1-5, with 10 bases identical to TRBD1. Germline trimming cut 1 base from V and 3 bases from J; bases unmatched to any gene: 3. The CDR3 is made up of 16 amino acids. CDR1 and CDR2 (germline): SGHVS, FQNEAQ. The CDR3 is CASSLVGQGDNQPQHF. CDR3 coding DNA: TGTGCCAGCAGCTTAGTTGGACAGGGGGACAATCAGCCCCAGCATTTT.

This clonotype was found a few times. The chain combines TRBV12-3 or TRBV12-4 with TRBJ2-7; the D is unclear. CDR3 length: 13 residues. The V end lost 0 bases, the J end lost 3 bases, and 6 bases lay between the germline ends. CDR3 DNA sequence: TGTGCCAGCAGTTTAGCGTATCTCTACGAGCAGTACTTC. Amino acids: CASSLAYLYEQYF.

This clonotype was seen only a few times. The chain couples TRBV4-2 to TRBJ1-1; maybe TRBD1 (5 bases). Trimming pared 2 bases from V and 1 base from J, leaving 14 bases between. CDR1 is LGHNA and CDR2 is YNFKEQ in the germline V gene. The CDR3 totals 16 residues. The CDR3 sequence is CASSQNPGLSNTEAFF. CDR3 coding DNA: TGTGCCAGCAGCCAAAACCCGGGACTGTCGAACACTGAAGCTTTCTTT.

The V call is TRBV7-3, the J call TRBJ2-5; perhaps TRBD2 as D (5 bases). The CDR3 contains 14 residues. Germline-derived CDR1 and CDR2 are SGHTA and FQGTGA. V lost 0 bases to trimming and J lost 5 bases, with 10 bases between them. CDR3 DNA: TGTGCCAGCAGCTTAACACCCGGGATGGAGACCCAGTACTTC. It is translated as CASSLTPGMETQYF.

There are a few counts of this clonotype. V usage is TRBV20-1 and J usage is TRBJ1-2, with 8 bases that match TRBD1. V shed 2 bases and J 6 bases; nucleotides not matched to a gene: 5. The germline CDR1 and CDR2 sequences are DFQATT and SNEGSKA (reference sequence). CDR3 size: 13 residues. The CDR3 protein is CSARPDRGHGYTF. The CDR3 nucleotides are TGCAGTGCTAGACCCGACAGGGGACATGGCTACACCTTC.

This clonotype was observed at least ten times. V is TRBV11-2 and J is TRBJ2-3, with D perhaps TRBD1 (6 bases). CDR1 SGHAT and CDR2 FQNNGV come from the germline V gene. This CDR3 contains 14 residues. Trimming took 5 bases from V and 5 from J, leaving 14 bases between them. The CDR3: CASSQGLARDTQYF. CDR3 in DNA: TGTGCCAGCAGCCAGGGGCTAGCCAGAGATACGCAGTATTTT.

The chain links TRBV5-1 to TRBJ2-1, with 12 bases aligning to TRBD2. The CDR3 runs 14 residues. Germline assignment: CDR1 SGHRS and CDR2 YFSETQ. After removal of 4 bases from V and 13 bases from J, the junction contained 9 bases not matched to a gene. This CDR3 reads CASSPSGGAMGQFF. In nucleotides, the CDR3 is TGCGCCAGCAGCCCTAGCGGGGGGGCCATGGGCCAGTTCTTC.

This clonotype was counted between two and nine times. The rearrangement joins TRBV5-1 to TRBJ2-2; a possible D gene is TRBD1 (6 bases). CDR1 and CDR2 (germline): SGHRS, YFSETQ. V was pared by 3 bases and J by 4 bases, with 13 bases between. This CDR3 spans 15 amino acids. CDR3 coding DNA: TGCGCCAGCAGCTCCTACAGGGATCTCACCGGGGAGCTGTTTTTT. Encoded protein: CASSSYRDLTGELFF.

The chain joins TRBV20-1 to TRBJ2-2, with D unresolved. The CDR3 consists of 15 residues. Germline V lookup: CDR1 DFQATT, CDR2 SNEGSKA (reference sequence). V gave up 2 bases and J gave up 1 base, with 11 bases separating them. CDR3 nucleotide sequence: TGCAGTGCTAGACCGGTGGCAGGGAACACCGGGGAGCTGTTTTTT. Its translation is CSARPVAGNTGELFF.

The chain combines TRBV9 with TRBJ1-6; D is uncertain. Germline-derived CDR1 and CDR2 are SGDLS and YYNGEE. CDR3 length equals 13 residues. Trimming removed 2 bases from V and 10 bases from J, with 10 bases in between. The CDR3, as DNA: TGTGCCAGCAGCGTTGCGGGGAACTCACCCCTCCACTTT. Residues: CASSVAGNSPLHF.

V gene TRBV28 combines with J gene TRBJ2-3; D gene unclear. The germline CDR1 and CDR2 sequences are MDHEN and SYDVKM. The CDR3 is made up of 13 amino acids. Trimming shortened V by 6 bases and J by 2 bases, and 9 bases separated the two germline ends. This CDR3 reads CASSPPATDTQYF. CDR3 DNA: TGTGCCAGCAGCCCCCCAGCCACAGATACGCAGTATTTT.

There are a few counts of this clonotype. The CDR3 protein is CSARYPGHYNEQFF. The CDR3 nucleotides read TGCAGTGCTCGCTACCCGGGACACTACAATGAGCAGTTCTTC. This sequence joins TRBV20-1 and TRBJ2-1; TRBD1 is a possible D gene (6 bases). The ends were cut back, 5 bases at V and 3 bases at J, with 14 bases in the middle. CDR1 and CDR2 from the germline V gene are DFQATT and SNEGSKA (reference sequence). CDR3 size: 14 residues.

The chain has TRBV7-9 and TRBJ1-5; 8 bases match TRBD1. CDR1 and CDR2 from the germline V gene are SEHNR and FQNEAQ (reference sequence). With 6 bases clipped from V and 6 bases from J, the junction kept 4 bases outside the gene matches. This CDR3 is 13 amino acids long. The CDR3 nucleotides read TGTGCCAGCAGACGAGACAGGGGTCAGCCCCAGCATTTT. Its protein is CASRRDRGQPQHF.

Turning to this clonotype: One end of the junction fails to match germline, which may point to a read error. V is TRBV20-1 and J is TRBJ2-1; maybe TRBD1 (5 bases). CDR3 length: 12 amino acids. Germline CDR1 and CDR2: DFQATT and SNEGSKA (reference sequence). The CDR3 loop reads CCAPERGTEQFF. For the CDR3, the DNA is TGCTGTGCTCCCGAAAGGGGTACTGAGCAGTTCTTC.

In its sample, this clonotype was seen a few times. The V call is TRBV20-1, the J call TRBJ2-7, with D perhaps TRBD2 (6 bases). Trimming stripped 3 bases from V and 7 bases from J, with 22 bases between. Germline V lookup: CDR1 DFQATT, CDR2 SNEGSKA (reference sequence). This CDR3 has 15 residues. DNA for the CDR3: TGCAGTGCTAGGGGGGGTGGAGGGTCCCTTTCAGAGCAGTACTTC. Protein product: CSARGGGGSLSEQYF.

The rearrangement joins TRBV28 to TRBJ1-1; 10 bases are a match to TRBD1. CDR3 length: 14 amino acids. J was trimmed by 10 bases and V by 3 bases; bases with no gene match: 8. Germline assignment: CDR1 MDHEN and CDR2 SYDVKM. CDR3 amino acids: CASSFGGQGGAAFF. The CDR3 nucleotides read TGTGCCAGCAGTTTTGGAGGACAGGGGGGGGCAGCTTTCTTT.

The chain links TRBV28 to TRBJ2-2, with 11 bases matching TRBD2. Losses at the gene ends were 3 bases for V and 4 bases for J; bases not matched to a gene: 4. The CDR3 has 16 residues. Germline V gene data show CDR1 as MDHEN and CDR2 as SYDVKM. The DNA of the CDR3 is TGTGCCAGCAGTTTCGGACTAGCGGGCTTCACCGGGGAGCTGTTTTTT. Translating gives CASSFGLAGFTGELFF. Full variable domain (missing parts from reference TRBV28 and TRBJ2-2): DVKVTQSSRYLVKRTGEKVFLECVQDMDHENMFWYRQDPGLGLRLIYFSYDVKMKEKGDIPEGYSVSREKKERFSLILESASTNQTSMYLCASSFGLAGFTGELFFGEGSRLTVL.

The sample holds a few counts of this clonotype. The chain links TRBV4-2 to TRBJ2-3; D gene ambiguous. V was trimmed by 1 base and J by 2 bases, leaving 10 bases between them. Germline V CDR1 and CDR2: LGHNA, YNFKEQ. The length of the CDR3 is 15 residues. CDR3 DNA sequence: TGTGCCAGCAGCCAAGGCGTCAGCTACACAGATACGCAGTATTTT. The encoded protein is CASSQGVSYTDTQYF.

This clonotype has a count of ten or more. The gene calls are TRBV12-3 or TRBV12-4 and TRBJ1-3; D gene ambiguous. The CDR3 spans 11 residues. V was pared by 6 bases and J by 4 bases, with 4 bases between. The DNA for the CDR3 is TGTGCCAGCAGAAGGGGAAACACCATATATTTT. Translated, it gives CASRRGNTIYF.